Listed here are 19 T cell receptor beta chains from one sample, sequenced in a study of radiotherapy plus CTLA-4 blockade in lung cancer listed by TCRdb under 2018. The library relied on the immunoSEQ multiplex PCR assay. Entries here come from immuneACCESS through TCRdb and include only in-frame sequences with V and J called. Some clones fail to appear in such tables; in the studies checked, an unresolved V gene covers under half of the shortfall, and the cause of the remainder is unknown. Across this sample there are approximately 70,000 clones, with roughly three quarters seen only once. 16% of the sample belongs to the ten largest clones. The material sequenced was peripheral blood, taken from a patient treated with radiotherapy plus ipilimumab. All receptors derive from a human donor with non-small cell lung cancer whose response to radiotherapy plus ipilimumab could not be evaluated. Some clones in this sample may be carry-over from other donors' samples.

In DNA, the CDR3 is TGCAGCGTTCAGGGGACAGGGCCGAACACCGGGGAGCTGTTTTTT. Translated, it gives CSVQGTGPNTGELFF. The chain carries TRBV29-1 and TRBJ2-2; 9 nucleotides align to TRBD1. CDR3 length: 15 residues. V lost 5 bases to trimming and J lost 0 bases; unmatched junction nucleotides: 4. Germline values: CDR1 SQVTM, CDR2 ANQGSEA.

V is TRBV20-1 and J is TRBJ2-7; D gene unclear. CDR1 is DFQATT and CDR2 is SNEGSKA in the germline V gene (reference sequence). Trimming removed 6 bases at V and 2 bases at J, with 8 bases between. CDR3 length equals 11 residues. The CDR3 DNA reads TGCAGTGCCAGAACTACCTACGAGCAGTACTTC. It specifies CSARTTYEQYF.

V and J are TRBV18 and TRBJ1-5; D remains ambiguous. Germline V gene data show CDR1 as KGHSH and CDR2 as LQKENI. The CDR3 runs to 15 residues. Between the trimmed V and J ends, which lost 2 bases and 2 bases, there was a span of 10 bases. The CDR3 loop is CASSPGVGGNQPQHF. CDR3 in DNA: TGTGCCAGCTCACCAGGGGTGGGAGGCAATCAGCCCCAGCATTTT.

This chain connects TRBV28 to TRBJ2-7; 7 bases fit TRBD1. CDR3 size: 14 residues. Losses at the gene ends were 2 bases for V and 4 bases for J; bases not matched to a gene: 5. Germline-derived CDR1 and CDR2 are MDHEN and SYDVKM. The CDR3 DNA sequence: TGTGCCAGCAGTTTAGGGGACAGCTTGTACGAGCAGTACTTC. This encodes CASSLGDSLYEQYF.

The chain links TRBV2 to TRBJ2-3; maybe TRBD2 (6 bases). This CDR3 is 15 amino acids long. Between the trimmed V and J ends, which lost 4 bases and 5 bases, there was a span of 16 bases. Germline V lookup: CDR1 SNHLY, CDR2 FYNNEI. The CDR3 bases are TGTGCCAGCAGTGGAAACGGGGGACCGGAAGATACGCAGTATTTT. It translates to CASSGNGGPEDTQYF.

The J gene is TRBJ1-4, the V gene TRBV7-9; TRBD1 matches 7 bases. The length of the CDR3 is 14 residues. Looked up from germline, CDR1 is SEHNR and CDR2 is FQNEAQ (reference sequence). V lost 5 bases to trimming and J lost 5 bases; unmatched junction nucleotides: 5. The CDR3 is CASSRDRENEKLFF. CDR3 nucleotide sequence: TGTGCCAGCAGCAGGGACAGAGAGAATGAAAAACTGTTTTTT.

This clone was picked up one time. V usage is TRBV28 and J usage is TRBJ2-7; D is uncertain. Germline values: CDR1 MDHEN, CDR2 SYDVKM. V was pared by 6 bases and J by 3 bases, with 12 bases between. The CDR3 runs 13 residues. The DNA of the CDR3 is TGTGCCAGCAGCCCCTTCTCCTACTACGAGCAGTACTTC. Amino acids: CASSPFSYYEQYF.

J is TRBJ1-6 and V is TRBV10-3; possible D gene TRBD1, 5 bases. Germline CDR1 and CDR2: ENHRY and SYGVKD. The germline V and J ends were trimmed by 6 bases and 4 bases, with 16 bases remaining between them. CDR3 length equals 16 residues. CDR3 in DNA: TGTGCCATCAGCTCACGCCCCGGGGGATATAATTCACCCCTCCACTTT. Its protein is CAISSRPGGYNSPLHF.

V usage is TRBV6-1 and J usage is TRBJ1-2; D possibly corresponds to TRBD1 (6 bases). Germline CDR1 and CDR2: MNHNS and SASEGT. V lost 5 bases and J lost 8, with 21 bases in between. The CDR3 length is 15 residues. The CDR3 DNA reads as TGTGCCAGCAGTCCGACAGGCGTCACCCTAGGGGGCTACACCTTC. It is translated as CASSPTGVTLGGYTF.

This clone has just a few counts. The chain has TRBV4-1 and TRBJ2-3, with 10 positions matching TRBD2. V was pared by 1 base and J by 6 bases, with 13 bases of the junction left unmatched. The CDR3 has 18 residues. Germline CDR1 and CDR2: MGHRA and YSYEKL. The CDR3 protein is CASSQVLPGLAPSDTQYF. In DNA form, the CDR3 reads TGCGCCAGCAGCCAAGTTCTGCCGGGACTAGCGCCTTCCGATACGCAGTATTTT.

The genes are TRBV6-1 and TRBJ2-7, with D possibly TRBD2 on 6 matching bases. The CDR3 loop spans 13 amino acids. V was shortened by 7 bases and J by 0 bases, with 10 bases between the two germline ends. The germline V gene encodes CDR1 MNHNS and CDR2 SASEGT. The CDR3 nucleotides read TGTGCCAGCACCCCCGGGAGCTCCTACGAGCAGTACTTC. This codes for CASTPGSSYEQYF.

The table lists this clone with a count of one. The V call is TRBV5-5, the J call TRBJ1-3, with 7 positions matching TRBD1. The CDR3 runs 16 residues. CDR1 is SGHKS and CDR2 is YYEKEE in the germline V gene (reference sequence). The ends lost 0 bases at V and 0 bases at J; junction bases unmatched: 3. The CDR3 protein is CASSLVGDSSGNTIYF. The CDR3 DNA sequence: TGTGCCAGCAGCTTGGTCGGGGACAGCTCTGGAAACACCATATATTTT.

The chain employs TRBV5-1 and TRBJ2-7; 11 nucleotides line up with TRBD1. The ends lost 4 bases at V and 4 bases at J; junction bases unmatched: 10. The CDR3 has 16 residues. CDR1 and CDR2 from the germline V gene are SGHRS and YFSETQ. This CDR3 is CASSPLSGTGGYEQYF. Written as DNA, the CDR3 is TGCGCCAGCAGCCCCCTCTCCGGGACAGGGGGATACGAGCAGTACTTC.

The V and J genes are TRBV6-1 and TRBJ2-5; D may be TRBD2 (6 bases). Germline CDR1 and CDR2: MNHNS and SASEGT. The CDR3 sequence is 15 residues long. V lost 2 bases to trimming and J lost 4 bases, with 14 bases between them. The CDR3 here is CASSESHMGGETQYF. CDR3 DNA: TGTGCCAGCAGTGAATCCCACATGGGGGGAGAGACCCAGTACTTC.

This rearrangement joins TRBV14 to TRBJ2-7; D is perhaps TRBD1 (5 bases). V lost 0 bases and J 3 bases, leaving 9 bases between the germline ends. CDR1 SGHDN and CDR2 FVKESK come from the germline V gene. CDR3 length equals 14 residues. This CDR3 is CASSQDIQGYEQYF. The CDR3 DNA follows: TGTGCCAGCAGCCAAGATATTCAGGGCTACGAGCAGTACTTC.

The chain joins TRBV2 to TRBJ2-5; D perhaps matches TRBD2 (6 bases). CDR3 length: 12 amino acids. Trimming pared 8 bases from V and 1 base from J, leaving 8 bases between. Per germline, CDR1 SNHLY and CDR2 FYNNEI. This chain's CDR3 is CASGGSQETQYF. Written as DNA, the CDR3 is TGTGCCAGCGGGGGGTCCCAAGAGACCCAGTACTTC.

V usage is TRBV27 and J usage is TRBJ2-2; D is uncertain. V dropped 5 bases and J dropped 6 bases, with 13 bases sitting between them. Germline lookup yields CDR1 MNHEY and CDR2 SMNVEV (reference sequence). The length of the CDR3 is 14 residues. CDR3 region: CASSTATRPGELFF. The CDR3 bases are TGTGCCAGCAGTACAGCCACACGGCCCGGGGAGCTGTTTTTT.

The chain couples TRBV6-1 to TRBJ1-5, with D maybe TRBD1 (5 bases). The CDR3 spans 15 residues. Germline CDR1 and CDR2: MNHNS and SASEGT. Trimming shortened V by 7 bases and J by 6 bases, and 19 bases separated the two germline ends. The CDR3 sequence: CASMGVHGRPQPQHF. The CDR3 DNA reads TGTGCCAGCATGGGGGTTCACGGGAGGCCTCAGCCCCAGCATTTT.

As to this clone: A junction end diverges from the germline sequence, so it may reflect a read error. The chain joins TRBV3-1 (or the pseudogene TRBV3-2) to TRBJ1-2; D is perhaps TRBD1 (5 bases). This CDR3 is 8 amino acids long. Germline CDR1 LGHDT, CDR2 YNNKEL (reference sequence). In nucleotides, the CDR3 is TGTGCCAGCAGCCCGCAGGGCTTC. It translates to CASSPQGF.